This TCR beta chain emerged from a study of T-cell reconstitution after alpha-beta-depleted transplantation in children. Unique molecular identifiers were incorporated when the TCRbeta library was constructed. TCRdb analysed the PCR reads with MiXCR anew, one entry per CDR3 protein. The sample holds 170,000 or so distinct CDR3 sequences; roughly 7.5% are singletons and the top ten take roughly 3%. The V gene end was trimmed by 7 bases and the J gene end by 5 bases; junction bases not matched to a gene: 3. Germline values: CDR1 MNHEY, CDR2 SVGAGI. The CDR3 consists of 14 residues. This clonotype was seen many times.

The gene calls are TRBV6-5 and TRBJ1-6, with TRBD1 matching over 9 bases. The TCR originated in a human donor who donated a stem cell graft to a child with Wiskott-Aldrich syndrome. This material consisted of PBMCs from the stem cell graft donor, taken from the stem cell graft. The CDR3 nucleotides read TGTGCCAGCAAAGGACAGGGGAATAATTCACCCCTCCACTTT. Encoded protein: CASKGQGNNSPLHF.